One sample yielded the 9 T cell receptor beta chains listed below, sequenced in a study of T cells after yellow fever vaccination. One entry per CDR3 protein results from TCRdb running MiXCR on the 5' RACE reads. The repertoire has over 150,000 distinct CDR3 sequences, approximately 6.2% of them found once; the top ten carry 2.9%. Specimen: CD4+ T cells sorted from PBMCs, collected on the day of the first yellow fever vaccination. The receptor source for this set is a man aged 18 to 35 who received the YFV17D yellow fever vaccine.

The chain carries TRBV12-3 or TRBV12-4 and TRBJ1-2; 9 nucleotides agree with TRBD1. V trimming: 6 bases; J trimming: 8 bases; junction bases outside the gene matches: 10. The CDR3 is made up of 14 amino acids. The CDR3 nucleotides are TGTGCCAGCAGCCGGGGACAGGGTGGAGCGGGCTACACCTTC. Its protein product is CASSRGQGGAGYTF.

There are a few counts of this clonotype. The chain has TRBV20-1 and TRBJ2-2, with 11 bases lining up with TRBD1. V dropped 6 bases and J dropped 8; count of bases not matched to a gene: 8. Germline V gives CDR1 DFQATT, CDR2 SNEGSKA (reference sequence). The CDR3 sequence is 14 residues long. The chain's CDR3 is CSARDRGTYGELFF. CDR3 nucleotides: TGCAGTGCAAGGGACAGGGGGACGTATGGGGAGCTGTTTTTT.

V gene TRBV3-1 combines with J gene TRBJ2-1; D is unresolved. Germline values: CDR1 LGHDT, CDR2 YNNKEL (reference sequence). The CDR3 runs to 15 residues. V was pared by 0 bases and J by 1 base, with 7 bases between. CDR3 residues: CASSQDVGSYNEQFF. CDR3 DNA: TGTGCCAGCAGCCAAGATGTCGGTTCCTACAATGAGCAGTTCTTC.

This clonotype was seen ten or more times. The chain has TRBV18 and TRBJ1-2, with D unresolved. The germline V gene has CDR1 KGHSH and CDR2 LQKENI. The germline V and J ends were trimmed by 3 bases and 3 bases, with 8 bases remaining between them. The CDR3 spans 13 residues. CDR3 DNA: TGTGCCAGCTCACCGACTCTACACTATGGCTACACCTTC. This codes for CASSPTLHYGYTF.

This clonotype occurred many times. This chain connects TRBV11-2 to TRBJ2-2, with D possibly being TRBD2 (7 bases). V gave up 1 base and J gave up 2 bases, with 11 bases separating them. Germline lookup yields CDR1 SGHAT and CDR2 FQNNGV. The CDR3 sequence is 16 residues long. The CDR3 DNA reads TGTGCCAGCAGCTTAGGGGCGGGGGCCAACACCGGGGAGCTGTTTTTT. The encoded protein is CASSLGAGANTGELFF.

The rearrangement uses TRBV28 and TRBJ1-4; TRBD1 matches at 7 bases. The germline V gene encodes CDR1 MDHEN and CDR2 SYDVKM. J was trimmed by 11 bases and V by 5 bases; bases with no gene match: 17. The CDR3 contains 16 residues. For the CDR3, the DNA is TGTGCCAGCAGTCAGCTCACCGGGGCAGGGGGGCTTAAACTGTTTTTT. Residues: CASSQLTGAGGLKLFF.

This clonotype was detected ten times or more. J is TRBJ2-5 and V is TRBV6-2 or TRBV6-3, with 10 bases fitting TRBD1. CDR1 is MNHEY and CDR2 is SVGEGT in the germline V gene. The CDR3 extends over 14 amino acids. With V trimmed by 0 bases and J by 7 bases, 2 bases remained unmatched. CDR3: CASSYSRTGGTQYF. In DNA form, the CDR3 reads TGTGCCAGCAGTTACTCGAGGACAGGGGGGACCCAGTACTTC.

This clonotype was recorded a few times. The chain links TRBV20-1 to TRBJ2-5, with 9 bases matching TRBD2. J gave up 5 bases and V 3 bases, and 10 bases lay outside the gene matches. Germline lookup yields CDR1 DFQATT and CDR2 SNEGSKA (reference sequence). The CDR3 spans 15 residues. The CDR3 sequence: CSASPLAGSLETQYF. The CDR3 DNA reads as TGCAGTGCTAGTCCCCTAGCGGGGAGTCTGGAGACCCAGTACTTC.

This clonotype was seen at least ten times. The V gene is TRBV4-3, the J gene TRBJ1-2; D is perhaps TRBD1 (5 bases). V gave up 1 base and J gave up 1 base, with 16 bases separating them. This CDR3 has 17 amino acids. In germline, CDR1 is LGHNA, CDR2 YSLEER. CDR3 sequence reads: CASSQVGWDDDNYGYTF. The DNA of the CDR3 is TGCGCCAGCAGCCAAGTTGGGTGGGACGACGATAACTATGGCTACACCTTC.